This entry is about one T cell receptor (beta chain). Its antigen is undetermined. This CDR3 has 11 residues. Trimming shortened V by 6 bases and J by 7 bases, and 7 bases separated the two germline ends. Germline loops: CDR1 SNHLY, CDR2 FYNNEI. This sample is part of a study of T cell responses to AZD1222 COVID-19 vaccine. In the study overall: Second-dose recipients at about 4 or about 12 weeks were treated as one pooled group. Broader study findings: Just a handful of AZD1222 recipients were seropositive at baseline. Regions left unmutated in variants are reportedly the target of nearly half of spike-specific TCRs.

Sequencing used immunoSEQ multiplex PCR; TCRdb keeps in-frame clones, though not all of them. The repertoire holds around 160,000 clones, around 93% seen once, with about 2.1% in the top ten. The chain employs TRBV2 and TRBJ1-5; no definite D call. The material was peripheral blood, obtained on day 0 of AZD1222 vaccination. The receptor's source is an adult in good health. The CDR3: CASRDGQPQHF. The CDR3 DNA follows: TGTGCCAGCAGGGACGGGCAGCCCCAGCATTTT.